The clone carrying this TCR beta chain was detected ten times or more. Its antigen is unknown. The germline V gene encodes CDR1 SGHTA and CDR2 FQGNSA. This CDR3 has 15 residues. The ends lost 6 bases at V and 6 bases at J; junction bases unmatched: 9. The sample is drawn from a study of CD8 T cells in ankylosing spondylitis. Findings of the study overall: Clones tied to disease were said to be significantly enriched in matched ankylosing spondylitis synovial fluid. Ankylosing spondylitis blood appeared to carry a characteristic TCR beta motif of several highly homologous variants. Disease-linked clones were found to be CD8+ and relatively rare in peripheral blood.

Construction of TCR beta libraries was performed using quantitative 5'-RACE with molecular barcodes. TCRdb independently ran MiXCR on the 5' RACE reads; one entry per CDR3 protein. The sample consists of over 200,000 distinct CDR3 sequences, roughly a tenth of them appearing once. This chain joins TRBV7-2 and TRBJ1-4, with 8 bases aligning to TRBD1. Sequencing input: blood, either unsorted or a sorted T cell fraction (not recorded which). The origin of this receptor is a male donor with ankylosing spondylitis or in good health (not recorded which). CDR3 sequence (DNA): TGTGCCAGCAGACACTCAACAGGGGGGGATGAAAAACTGTTTTTT. Protein sequence: CASRHSTGGDEKLFF. Full variable domain (missing parts from reference TRBV7-2 and TRBJ1-4): GAGVSQSPSNKVTEKGKDVELRCDPISGHTALYWYRQSLGQGLEFLIYFQGNSAPDKSGLPSDRFSAERTGGSVSTLTIQRTQQEDSAVYLCASRHSTGGDEKLFFGSGTQLSVL.